This T cell receptor beta chain was observed in a study of blood T cell repertoires in COVID-19. Produced via immunoSEQ multiplex PCR; TCRdb's table is partial and in-frame only. The sample records about 210,000 clones, 85% being singletons. This TCR was recovered from a man aged 35 to 55 who had recovered from COVID-19. Sequencing was performed on PBMCs or T cells enriched from blood (not recorded which).

The CDR3 DNA reads TGTGCCAGCAGGGCCGGGACAGCCTACGAGCAGTACTTC. It specifies CASRAGTAYEQYF. The genes are TRBV6-5 and TRBJ2-7, with 7 bases identical to TRBD1. The junction had 4 bases not matched to a gene; V was cut back by 6 bases and J by 2 bases. The CDR3 has 13 amino acids. Germline lookup yields CDR1 MNHEY and CDR2 SVGAGI.